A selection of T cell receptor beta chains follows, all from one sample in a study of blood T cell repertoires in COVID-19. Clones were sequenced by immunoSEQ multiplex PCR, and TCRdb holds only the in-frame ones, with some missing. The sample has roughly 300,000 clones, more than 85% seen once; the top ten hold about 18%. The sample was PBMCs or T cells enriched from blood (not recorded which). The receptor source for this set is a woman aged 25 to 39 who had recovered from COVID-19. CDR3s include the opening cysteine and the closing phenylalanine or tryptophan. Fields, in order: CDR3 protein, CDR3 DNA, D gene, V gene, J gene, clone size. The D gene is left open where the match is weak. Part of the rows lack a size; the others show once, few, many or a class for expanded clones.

cdr3_aa: CASTGRDRGDYGYTF
cdr3_nt: TGTGCCAGCACGGGCCGGGACAGGGGGGACTATGGCTACACCTTC
d_call: TRBD1
v_call: TRBV7-9
j_call: TRBJ1-2
clone_size: once

cdr3_aa: CASSWTFGNTIYF
cdr3_nt: TGTGCCAGCAGCTGGACATTTGGAAACACCATATATTTT
d_call: .
v_call: TRBV6-2/TRBV6-3
j_call: TRBJ1-3
clone_size: .

cdr3_aa: CASSLPLAGAGQPQHF
cdr3_nt: TGTGCCAGCAGTTTGCCGCTCGCGGGGGCCGGGCAGCCCCAGCATTTT
d_call: .
v_call: TRBV28
j_call: TRBJ1-5
clone_size: .

cdr3_aa: CASNRSGGKDTQYF
cdr3_nt: TGTGCCAGCAATCGGAGCGGGGGGAAAGATACGCAGTATTTT
d_call: TRBD2
v_call: TRBV28
j_call: TRBJ2-3
clone_size: .

cdr3_aa: CASSVDFSRETQYF
cdr3_nt: TGTGCCAGCAGTGTTGATTTCTCCAGGGAGACCCAGTACTTC
d_call: .
v_call: TRBV2
j_call: TRBJ2-5
clone_size: .

cdr3_aa: CASSQDRAESTDTQYF
cdr3_nt: TGTGCCAGCAGCCAAGACCGAGCGGAAAGCACAGATACGCAGTATTTT
d_call: .
v_call: TRBV4-2
j_call: TRBJ2-3
clone_size: .

cdr3_aa: CASSPRGGTSRDTQYF
cdr3_nt: TGTGCCAGCAGCCCCCGGGGGGGTACGAGCCGAGATACGCAGTATTTT
d_call: TRBD2
v_call: TRBV7-2
j_call: TRBJ2-3
clone_size: .

cdr3_aa: CASSTGTGGGEKLFF
cdr3_nt: TGTGCCAGCAGCACAGGGACAGGGGGCGGTGAAAAACTGTTTTTT
d_call: TRBD1
v_call: TRBV3-1/TRBV3-2
j_call: TRBJ1-4
clone_size: .

cdr3_aa: CASSFGNSPLHF
cdr3_nt: TGTGCCAGCAGTTTTGGCAATTCACCCCTCCACTTT
d_call: .
v_call: TRBV27
j_call: TRBJ1-6
clone_size: .

cdr3_aa: CASSVQGKAEAFF
cdr3_nt: TGTGCCAGCAGTGTACAGGGGAAGGCTGAAGCTTTCTTT
d_call: TRBD1
v_call: TRBV2
j_call: TRBJ1-1
clone_size: once

cdr3_aa: CASSPDRPGSYEQYF
cdr3_nt: TGTGCCAGCAGCCCGGACAGGCCCGGCTCCTACGAGCAGTACTTC
d_call: TRBD1
v_call: TRBV6-5
j_call: TRBJ2-7
clone_size: .

cdr3_aa: CASSYPGSANQPQHF
cdr3_nt: TGTGCCAGCAGTTACCCAGGGTCTGCCAATCAGCCCCAGCATTTT
d_call: .
v_call: TRBV28
j_call: TRBJ1-5
clone_size: .

cdr3_aa: CASSRGMAGGRRNEQFF
cdr3_nt: TGTGCCAGCAGTAGGGGAATGGCGGGAGGAAGGAGGAATGAGCAGTTCTTC
d_call: TRBD2
v_call: TRBV6-2/TRBV6-3
j_call: TRBJ2-1
clone_size: .

cdr3_aa: CASSQVPTTTNEKLFF
cdr3_nt: TGCGCCAGCAGCCAAGTCCCGACAACAACTAATGAAAAACTGTTTTTT
d_call: .
v_call: TRBV4-1
j_call: TRBJ1-4
clone_size: .

cdr3_aa: CASSPGQGGNTEAFF
cdr3_nt: TGTGCCAGCAGCCCGGGACAGGGTGGGAACACTGAAGCTTTCTTT
d_call: TRBD1
v_call: TRBV11-3
j_call: TRBJ1-1
clone_size: .

cdr3_aa: CASGAAGGQIHYGYTF
cdr3_nt: TGTGCCAGCGGAGCCGCAGGGGGCCAAATTCACTATGGCTACACCTTC
d_call: TRBD1
v_call: TRBV2
j_call: TRBJ1-2
clone_size: .

cdr3_aa: CASSFRGESYGYTF
cdr3_nt: TGTGCCAGCAGTTTTCGTGGGGAGTCGTATGGCTACACCTTC
d_call: .
v_call: TRBV28
j_call: TRBJ1-2
clone_size: once

cdr3_aa: CASSIGGLAAEQFF
cdr3_nt: TGTGCCAGTAGTATAGGAGGACTAGCTGCTGAGCAGTTCTTC
d_call: TRBD2
v_call: TRBV19
j_call: TRBJ2-1
clone_size: .

cdr3_aa: CASSPHQTSMQYF
cdr3_nt: TGTGCCAGCAGCCCCCACCAGACTAGCATGCAGTATTTT
d_call: TRBD2
v_call: TRBV7-9
j_call: TRBJ2-3
clone_size: once

cdr3_aa: CSASQTGASNQPQHF
cdr3_nt: TGCAGTGCTAGTCAGACAGGGGCTAGCAATCAGCCCCAGCATTTT
d_call: TRBD1
v_call: TRBV20-1
j_call: TRBJ1-5
clone_size: few

cdr3_aa: CASSPYKEGYEQYF
cdr3_nt: TGTGCCAGCAGTCCATACAAGGAGGGTTACGAGCAGTACTTC
d_call: .
v_call: TRBV28
j_call: TRBJ2-7
clone_size: .

cdr3_aa: CASSLGGTDNQPQHF
cdr3_nt: TGCGCCAGCAGCTTGGGGGGCACAGATAATCAGCCCCAGCATTTT
d_call: .
v_call: TRBV5-1
j_call: TRBJ1-5
clone_size: few

cdr3_aa: CASSQVVSFGYTF
cdr3_nt: TGCGCCAGCAGCCAGGTAGTCTCTTTTGGCTACACCTTC
d_call: .
v_call: TRBV4-3
j_call: TRBJ1-2
clone_size: .

cdr3_aa: CASSLAASGDYNEQFF
cdr3_nt: TGTGCCAGCAGCTTAGCGGCTAGCGGAGATTACAATGAGCAGTTCTTC
d_call: TRBD2
v_call: TRBV7-6
j_call: TRBJ2-1
clone_size: .

cdr3_aa: CSVTSDFTDTQYF
cdr3_nt: TGCAGCGTGACTAGCGACTTCACAGATACGCAGTATTTT
d_call: TRBD2
v_call: TRBV29-1
j_call: TRBJ2-3
clone_size: once

cdr3_aa: CASAGEAEAFF
cdr3_nt: TGTGCCAGCGCAGGGGAAGCTGAAGCTTTCTTT
d_call: .
v_call: TRBV7-9
j_call: TRBJ1-1
clone_size: .

cdr3_aa: CSASTPQGGGAYNEQFF
cdr3_nt: TGCAGTGCTAGTACCCCCCAGGGAGGGGGGGCCTACAATGAGCAGTTCTTC
d_call: .
v_call: TRBV20-1
j_call: TRBJ2-1
clone_size: .

cdr3_aa: CAISDTQGYEQYF
cdr3_nt: TGTGCCATCAGTGACACACAGGGCTACGAGCAGTACTTC
d_call: .
v_call: TRBV10-3
j_call: TRBJ2-7
clone_size: .

cdr3_aa: CASSPRVLRGQGNTEAFF
cdr3_nt: TGTGCCAGCTCACCAAGGGTTTTAAGGGGACAGGGTAACACTGAAGCTTTCTTT
d_call: TRBD1
v_call: TRBV18
j_call: TRBJ1-1
clone_size: .

cdr3_aa: CASSGQVDQPQHF
cdr3_nt: TGTGCCAGCAGTGGACAGGTCGATCAGCCCCAGCATTTT
d_call: .
v_call: TRBV2
j_call: TRBJ1-5
clone_size: few

cdr3_aa: CASSLTQQGEAFF
cdr3_nt: TGTGCCAGCAGCTTAACTCAACAGGGTGAAGCTTTCTTT
d_call: .
v_call: TRBV7-2
j_call: TRBJ1-1
clone_size: few

cdr3_aa: CASSYDAGQNQPQHF
cdr3_nt: TGTGCCAGCAGTTACGACGCAGGGCAGAATCAGCCCCAGCATTTT
d_call: .
v_call: TRBV28
j_call: TRBJ1-5
clone_size: once

cdr3_aa: CSVETGGWGTEAFF
cdr3_nt: TGCAGCGTGGAAACAGGGGGATGGGGCACTGAAGCTTTCTTT
d_call: TRBD1
v_call: TRBV29-1
j_call: TRBJ1-1
clone_size: .

cdr3_aa: CASSYEQLQGLPYGYTF
cdr3_nt: TGTGCCAGCAGTTACGAACAACTACAGGGCTTACCTTATGGCTACACCTTC
d_call: .
v_call: TRBV6-2/TRBV6-3
j_call: TRBJ1-2
clone_size: .

cdr3_aa: CAISESSGIPSSEYNEQFF
cdr3_nt: TGTGCCATCAGTGAGTCATCCGGGATCCCCTCTTCTGAATACAATGAGCAGTTCTTC
d_call: .
v_call: TRBV10-3
j_call: TRBJ2-1
clone_size: .

cdr3_aa: CASSRTGGGVGYTF
cdr3_nt: TGTGCCAGCAGCCGTACGGGGGGCGGTGTTGGCTACACCTTC
d_call: .
v_call: TRBV5-4
j_call: TRBJ1-2
clone_size: .

cdr3_aa: CASSQGVLLAGGGGELFF
cdr3_nt: TGCGCCAGCAGCCAGGGGGTGCTACTAGCGGGAGGCGGCGGGGAGCTGTTTTTT
d_call: TRBD2
v_call: TRBV4-3
j_call: TRBJ2-2
clone_size: .

cdr3_aa: CAISPDRGGTDTQYF
cdr3_nt: TGTGCCATCAGCCCCGACCGGGGGGGCACAGATACGCAGTATTTT
d_call: TRBD2
v_call: TRBV10-3
j_call: TRBJ2-3
clone_size: .

cdr3_aa: CAWSQRVGDTQYF
cdr3_nt: TGTGCCTGGTCCCAGCGAGTAGGAGATACGCAGTATTTT
d_call: .
v_call: TRBV30
j_call: TRBJ2-3
clone_size: .

cdr3_aa: CARTGDMNTEAFF
cdr3_nt: TGTGCCAGGACAGGGGACATGAACACTGAAGCTTTCTTT
d_call: TRBD1
v_call: TRBV2
j_call: TRBJ1-1
clone_size: once

cdr3_aa: CASSHSRTRTGGYIQYF
cdr3_nt: TGTGCCAGCAGCCATTCTCGAACGCGGACAGGGGGCTACATTCAGTACTTC
d_call: TRBD1
v_call: TRBV5-5
j_call: TRBJ2-4
clone_size: .

cdr3_aa: CASSPRLGGGETQYF
cdr3_nt: TGTGCCAGCAGCCCACGACTTGGGGGCGGGGAGACCCAGTACTTC
d_call: .
v_call: TRBV9
j_call: TRBJ2-5
clone_size: .

cdr3_aa: CSVETSLDYEQYF
cdr3_nt: TGCAGCGTAGAGACTAGCTTAGACTACGAGCAGTACTTC
d_call: TRBD2
v_call: TRBV29-1
j_call: TRBJ2-7
clone_size: .

cdr3_aa: CASSLVSDRGYYGYTF
cdr3_nt: TGTGCCAGCAGCTTGGTCTCGGACAGGGGATACTATGGCTACACCTTC
d_call: TRBD1
v_call: TRBV5-5
j_call: TRBJ1-2
clone_size: .

cdr3_aa: CASSRDYNTGELFF
cdr3_nt: TGTGCCAGCAGCCGGGACTACAACACCGGGGAGCTGTTTTTT
d_call: TRBD2
v_call: TRBV7-3
j_call: TRBJ2-2
clone_size: .

cdr3_aa: CASSQDSSGNTIYF
cdr3_nt: TGTGCCAGCAGCCAAGACAGCTCTGGAAACACCATATATTTT
d_call: .
v_call: TRBV3-1/TRBV3-2
j_call: TRBJ1-3
clone_size: .

cdr3_aa: CASSLTGSAGNTIYF
cdr3_nt: TGTGCCAGCAGTTTGACAGGCTCTGCTGGAAACACCATATATTTT
d_call: .
v_call: TRBV28
j_call: TRBJ1-3
clone_size: .

cdr3_aa: CASSFLGELFF
cdr3_nt: TGTGCCAGCAGTTTCCTAGGGGAGCTGTTTTTT
d_call: .
v_call: TRBV6-5
j_call: TRBJ2-2
clone_size: .